These T cell receptor beta chains were read from a single sample in a study of cytomegalovirus exposure and HLA in healthy donors. Only in-frame clones appear in the TCRdb table, and some are missing; sequencing was by immunoSEQ multiplex PCR. The sample holds more than 200,000 clones, roughly 84% seen once. The sequenced sample was PBMCs. All receptors come from a man aged 18 to 29 in good health and CMV-seropositive. Each CDR3 is given with its conserved first and last residue. D genes are given only for firm matches. Rows may omit the clone size; those that give it use once, few, many or a size class.

j_call d_call v_call clone_size cdr3_length cdr3_aa cdr3_nt
TRBJ1-2 NA TRBV25-1 few 12 CASSVGWRAVTF TGTGCCAGCAGTGTGGGTTGGAGGGCCGTCACCTTC
TRBJ2-1 TRBD1 TRBV4-3 NA 15 CASSRDRAVYNEQFF TGCGCCAGCAGCCGAGACAGGGCGGTGTACAATGAGCAGTTCTTC
TRBJ1-1 NA TRBV4-1 NA 14 CASSQHGMNTEAFF TGCGCCAGCAGCCAACATGGGATGAACACTGAAGCTTTCTTT
TRBJ1-2 NA TRBV7-2 NA 14 CASSLFKGDYGYTF TGTGCCAGCAGCTTATTTAAGGGGGACTATGGCTACACCTTC
TRBJ2-1 NA TRBV7-3 NA 16 CASSLRQAGTYNEQFF TGTGCCAGCAGCTTACGACAGGCAGGGACCTACAATGAGCAGTTCTTC
TRBJ2-1 NA TRBV5-6 NA 11 CASSGPEGEFF TGTGCCAGCAGCGGCCCGGAAGGTGAGTTCTTC
TRBJ1-3 NA TRBV6-1 NA 15 CASSEFGRTGNTIYF TGTGCCAGCAGTGAATTCGGAAGGACTGGAAACACCATATATTTT
TRBJ1-2 TRBD1 TRBV18 NA 13 CASSPTGGEGYTF TGTGCCAGCTCCCCGACAGGGGGTGAGGGCTACACCTTC
TRBJ1-2 TRBD1 TRBV9 NA 13 CASSLTGGLGYTF TGTGCCAGCAGCTTAACAGGGGGCCTTGGCTACACCTTC
TRBJ1-1 TRBD1 TRBV4-1 NA 17 CASSQVVDRGMNTEAFF TGCGCCAGCAGCCAAGTGGTGGACAGGGGAATGAACACTGAAGCTTTCTTT
TRBJ1-2 NA TRBV5-4 NA 17 CASSLGAGVVSRVGYTF TGTGCCAGCAGCTTGGGTGCAGGGGTCGTTTCCCGGGTTGGCTACACCTTC
TRBJ2-7 NA TRBV5-6 few 13 CASSLGQDGEQYF TGTGCCAGCAGCTTGGGGCAGGACGGGGAGCAGTACTTC
TRBJ1-5 TRBD1 TRBV27 once 13 CASSTGKEQPQHF TGTGCCAGCTCGACAGGGAAGGAGCAGCCCCAGCATTTT
TRBJ2-1 NA TRBV7-2 NA 12 CASSTLENEQFF TGTGCCAGCAGCACCCTAGAGAATGAGCAGTTCTTC
TRBJ2-5 NA TRBV7-3 NA 19 CASSLTGGIGLGAGETQYF TGTGCCAGCAGCTTAACGGGGGGAATAGGTCTAGGGGCCGGTGAGACCCAGTACTTC
TRBJ2-7 NA TRBV19 NA 13 CASSIGIRDEQYF TGTGCCAGTAGTATAGGGATTAGAGACGAGCAGTACTTC
TRBJ1-4 NA TRBV28 NA 15 CASSGGGATNEKLFF TGTGCCAGCAGTGGGGGGGGAGCAACTAATGAAAAACTGTTTTTT
TRBJ2-2 NA TRBV19 NA 13 CASSLATTGELFF TGTGCCAGTAGCTTAGCGACCACCGGGGAGCTGTTTTTT
TRBJ1-2 NA TRBV7-9 once 12 CASSKGTRGYTF TGTGCCAGCAGCAAAGGGACACGCGGCTACACCTTC
TRBJ2-3 NA TRBV5-1 NA 12 CASRRTTDTQYF TGCGCCAGCAGGCGGACAACAGATACGCAGTATTTT
TRBJ1-2 NA TRBV28 NA 13 CANSLTSVYGYTF TGTGCCAACTCCTTAACGTCGGTCTATGGCTACACCTTC
TRBJ2-2 TRBD2 TRBV11-2 few 15 CASYLAGGLTGELFF TGTGCCAGCTATCTAGCGGGAGGATTAACCGGGGAGCTGTTTTTT
TRBJ2-7 TRBD2 TRBV11-2 NA 14 CASSQPAGGPEQYF TGTGCCAGCAGCCAGCCAGCGGGAGGGCCGGAGCAGTACTTC
TRBJ1-4 TRBD1 TRBV7-6 NA 15 CASSLTGATNEKLFF TGTGCCAGCAGCCTTACAGGGGCAACTAATGAAAAACTGTTTTTT
TRBJ1-2 TRBD1 TRBV7-2 NA 16 CASSPQVRQGASGYTF TGTGCCAGCAGCCCCCAGGTCAGGCAGGGGGCCTCGGGCTACACCTTC
TRBJ2-4 TRBD1 TRBV30 few 14 CAWDPGTGGHIQYF TGTGCCTGGGACCCCGGGACAGGGGGCCACATTCAGTACTTC
TRBJ2-7 TRBD1 TRBV6-1 NA 18 CASSARDRGLRVAYEQYF TGTGCCAGCAGTGCCCGGGACAGGGGGCTCAGGGTTGCCTACGAGCAGTACTTC
TRBJ1-2 TRBD1 TRBV9 NA 15 CASSTHGQGHYGYTF TGTGCCAGCAGCACCCACGGACAGGGGCACTATGGCTACACCTTC
TRBJ2-1 NA TRBV27 NA 15 CASSLDTTSIHEQFF TGTGCCAGCAGTTTAGACACCACTAGTATCCATGAGCAGTTCTTC
TRBJ2-7 NA TRBV18 NA 15 CASSAVGRGFGEQYF TGTGCCAGCTCAGCGGTAGGACGGGGCTTTGGAGAGCAGTACTTC
TRBJ1-1 NA TRBV4-1 NA 14 CASSLLTQGAEAFF TGCGCCAGCAGCCTCCTCACTCAGGGAGCTGAAGCTTTCTTT
TRBJ2-4 NA TRBV2 NA 16 CASWPGRVKAKNIQYF TGTGCCAGCTGGCCCGGCAGGGTAAAAGCCAAAAACATTCAGTACTTC
TRBJ1-3 NA TRBV7-9 NA 13 CASSLENGNTIYF TGTGCCAGCAGCCTAGAGAACGGAAACACCATATATTTT
TRBJ2-7 TRBD1 TRBV6-5 NA 14 CASSPRDTGGEQYF TGTGCCAGCAGTCCTCGGGACACAGGGGGTGAGCAGTACTTC
TRBJ1-1 NA TRBV6-5 NA 13 CASSQALNTEAFF TGTGCCAGCAGTCAGGCTCTGAACACTGAAGCTTTCTTT
TRBJ2-1 TRBD1 TRBV6-5 once 16 CASSYYQTGGRGEQFF TGTGCCAGCAGTTATTACCAAACAGGGGGCAGGGGTGAGCAGTTCTTC
TRBJ2-3 NA TRBV7-8 NA 16 CASSLGRESGTDTQYF TGTGCCAGCAGCTTAGGACGGGAGTCTGGCACAGATACGCAGTATTTT
TRBJ2-5 TRBD1 TRBV27 NA 13 CASSDRGRETQYF TGTGCCAGCAGTGACAGGGGACGAGAGACCCAGTACTTC
TRBJ2-7 TRBD2 TRBV7-2 NA 15 CASSPDAGGPYEQYF TGTGCCAGCAGCCCCGATGCGGGAGGTCCCTACGAGCAGTACTTC
TRBJ1-2 TRBD1 TRBV5-1 NA 15 CASSLGGGLSYGYTF TGCGCCAGCAGCTTGGGAGGGGGCTTGAGCTATGGCTACACCTTC
TRBJ1-1 NA TRBV30 once 15 CAWSFFPGGGTEAFF TGTGCCTGGAGTTTCTTCCCGGGGGGGGGCACTGAAGCTTTCTTT
TRBJ2-2 TRBD1 TRBV11-2 NA 15 CASSLRQGWSGELFF TGTGCCAGCAGCCTAAGACAGGGTTGGAGCGGGGAGCTGTTTTTT
TRBJ1-3 NA TRBV27 NA 15 CASRTSGGSGNTIYF TGTGCCAGCAGAACCTCGGGCGGCTCTGGAAACACCATATATTTT
TRBJ2-7 NA TRBV10-2 NA 12 CASGQGPYEQYF TGCGCCAGCGGGCAGGGACCCTACGAGCAGTACTTC
TRBJ2-3 NA TRBV7-2 NA 14 CASSFDRESDTQYF TGTGCCAGCAGCTTTGACCGGGAATCAGATACGCAGTATTTT
TRBJ2-7 TRBD1 TRBV5-1 NA 14 CASSLGDSHYEQYF TGCGCCAGCAGCTTGGGGGACAGTCACTACGAGCAGTACTTC
TRBJ1-1 NA TRBV7-2 NA 14 CASSTNLGSPEAFF TGTGCCAGCAGCACCAACTTGGGGAGCCCTGAAGCTTTCTTT
TRBJ1-2 NA TRBV6-1 NA 14 CASSERHSTYGYTF TGTGCCAGCAGTGAACGCCACAGCACCTATGGCTACACCTTC
TRBJ2-1 TRBD2 TRBV5-1 once 16 CASSLAPISGSDEQFF TGCGCCAGCAGCTTGGCCCCGATTAGCGGGAGTGATGAGCAGTTCTTC
TRBJ1-1 TRBD1 TRBV18 NA 13 CASSDRGTTEAFF TGTGCCAGCTCAGACAGGGGGACGACTGAAGCTTTCTTT
TRBJ1-1 NA TRBV4-1 NA 15 CASSQETGTNTEAFF TGCGCCAGCAGCCAAGAAACAGGGACGAACACTGAAGCTTTCTTT
TRBJ2-2 NA TRBV4-3 NA 15 CASSQDFKSTGELFF TGCGCCAGCAGCCAAGATTTCAAGTCAACCGGGGAGCTGTTTTTT
TRBJ2-1 NA TRBV28 NA 14 CASSPPDSYNEQFF TGTGCCAGCAGTCCCCCAGACTCCTACAATGAGCAGTTCTTC
TRBJ2-4 NA TRBV30 NA 13 CAWSMGAKNIQYF TGTGCCTGGAGTATGGGGGCCAAAAACATTCAGTACTTC
TRBJ2-7 NA TRBV7-2 once 14 CASSLVTGTYEQYF TGTGCCAGCAGCTTAGTAACAGGAACCTACGAGCAGTACTTC
TRBJ2-7 NA TRBV6-5 NA 13 CASSLGTKLEQYF TGTGCCAGCAGCCTAGGGACAAAATTAGAGCAGTACTTC